The text below deals with one T cell receptor (beta chain). Its matching antigen is unknown. A multiplex PCR was run with 60 Vbeta primers and 13 Jbeta primers. Some clones are missing from TCRdb's copy, which holds only in-frame ones; the method was immunoSEQ multiplex PCR. The sample carries over 100,000 clones, nearly 80% recorded once. Trimming cost V 2 bases and J 5 bases; bases outside gene matches: 3. Germline values: CDR1 KGHSH, CDR2 LQKENI. The CDR3 extends over 15 amino acids. The record originates from a study of cytomegalovirus exposure and HLA in healthy donors. Turning to the study itself: Most genotyped donors, roughly 83% of 300 to 400, had Caucasian-associated genetic ancestry.

Study-wide points: Common viral pathogens were later found to be apparently linked to several of the most significant clusters. TCR beta chains numbering more than 150 were designated cytomegalovirus-associated. Earlier results showed most TCR beta V segments being productive about 90% or about 30% of the time.

The V and J genes are TRBV18 and TRBJ1-6; 7 bases line up with TRBD1. Specimen: PBMCs. The sequence was collected from a male donor in good health and CMV-seronegative. The CDR3 DNA reads as TGTGCCAGCTCACCAACAGGGGAAAATAATTCACCCCTCCACTTT. It codes for CASSPTGENNSPLHF.